One sample yielded the 18 T cell receptor beta chains listed below, sequenced in a study of blood T cells in healthy people across ages. Combining a sample-barcoded 5' primer with a J-beta primer mix, a second PCR ran for roughly 6 to 12 cycles. TCRdb fed the 5' RACE reads into MiXCR, producing one record per CDR3 protein. The data contain about 720,000 distinct CDR3 sequences, about 20% of them singletons. The sample taken for sequencing was blood. The origin of the receptors is a man in his sixties or seventies in good health.

This clonotype was seen many times. The V and J genes are TRBV20-1 and TRBJ2-3, with D tentatively TRBD1 (5 bases). The ends were cut back, 4 bases at V and 1 base at J, with 12 bases in the middle. The CDR3 extends over 14 amino acids. Per germline, CDR1 DFQATT and CDR2 SNEGSKA (reference sequence). This CDR3 reads CSATWGRRTDTQYF. DNA for the CDR3: TGCAGTGCTACTTGGGGCCGACGCACAGATACGCAGTATTTT.

The rearrangement joins TRBV20-1 to TRBJ2-7, with 7 bases that match TRBD1. J lost 0 bases, V lost 3 bases, and 5 bases had no gene match. CDR1 is DFQATT and CDR2 is SNEGSKA in the germline V gene (reference sequence). The CDR3 runs to 14 residues. For the CDR3, the DNA is TGCAGTGCTAGCCACAACAGGGGCTCCTACGAGCAGTACTTC. Protein: CSASHNRGSYEQYF.

The V call is TRBV4-3, the J call TRBJ1-1; the D gene is possibly TRBD1 (5 bases). V was clipped by 3 bases and J by 7 bases, with 21 bases between them. The CDR3 spans 16 residues. CDR1 LGHNA and CDR2 YSLEER come from the germline V gene. This CDR3 is CASSHLPGSSTGEAFF. DNA for the CDR3: TGCGCCAGCAGCCATCTCCCAGGGTCCTCAACAGGTGAAGCTTTCTTT.

The sample holds a few counts of this clonotype. Sequence at one end of the junction differs from germline and may be a read error. This sequence joins TRBV15 and TRBJ1-6, with D unresolved. The CDR3 length is 16 residues. Germline V CDR1 and CDR2: LNHNV, YYDKDF (reference sequence). CDR3 region: CATSPLAGLDNSPLHF. CDR3 bases: TGTGCCACCAGCCCCCTTGCGGGCCTAGATAATTCGCCCCTCCACTTT.

This clonotype was observed a few times. The chain carries TRBV5-5 and TRBJ2-3; 7 nucleotides line up with TRBD2. The germline V gene has CDR1 SGHKS and CDR2 YYEKEE (reference sequence). V shed 1 base and J 2 bases; nucleotides not matched to a gene: 7. The CDR3 is made up of 16 amino acids. The CDR3 here is CASSLLVGRITDTQYF. In DNA form, the CDR3 reads TGTGCCAGCAGCTTGTTGGTCGGGAGGATCACAGATACGCAGTATTTT.

The rearrangement joins TRBV7-8 to TRBJ1-1, with a tentative D call TRBD1 (5 bases). The CDR3 covers 15 residues. The V end lost 3 bases, the J end lost 1 base, and 12 bases lay between the germline ends. Germline lookup yields CDR1 SGHVS and CDR2 FQNEAQ. The CDR3 here is CASSFFAGPNTEAFF. In DNA form, the CDR3 reads TGTGCCAGCAGCTTCTTTGCAGGGCCGAACACTGAAGCTTTCTTT.

This clonotype was detected a few times. The genes are TRBV4-3 and TRBJ2-3, with D perhaps assigned TRBD1 or TRBD2 (5 bases each). V lost 3 bases and J lost 2, with 12 bases in between. This CDR3 spans 15 amino acids. The germline CDR1 and CDR2 sequences are LGHNA and YSLEER. This CDR3 reads CASSQIGADTDTQYF. For the CDR3, the DNA is TGCGCCAGCAGCCAGATCGGGGCTGACACAGATACGCAGTATTTT.

At least ten counts were recorded for this clonotype. The chain joins TRBV14 to TRBJ1-5; D uncertain. The CDR3 sequence is 14 residues long. V lost 1 base and J lost 1, with 5 bases in between. Germline loops: CDR1 SGHDN, CDR2 FVKESK. In DNA, the CDR3 is TGTGCCAGCAGCCAAGGGTCCAGCAATCAGCCCCAGCATTTT. Residues: CASSQGSSNQPQHF.

This clonotype was seen a few times. The chain couples TRBV4-1 to TRBJ2-5, with 10 bases fitting TRBD1. The CDR3 length is 16 residues. CDR1 and CDR2 from the germline V gene are MGHRA and YSYEKL. V gave up 5 bases and J gave up 5 bases; unmatched junction bases: 11. The CDR3 DNA reads as TGCGCCAGCAGCACGGGACAGGGGACTATGGTGGAGACCCAGTACTTC. As protein: CASSTGQGTMVETQYF.

The chain couples TRBV10-3 to TRBJ1-2; tentatively, D is TRBD1 (5 bases). This CDR3 has 14 amino acids. Trimming removed 3 bases from V and 5 bases from J, with 13 bases in between. The germline V gene has CDR1 ENHRY and CDR2 SYGVKD. In DNA, the CDR3 is TGTGCCATCAGTGAAGGGGCAGCTCAGTATGGCTACACCTTC. Protein product: CAISEGAAQYGYTF.

The chain links TRBV5-1 to TRBJ2-1; D uncertain. V lost 2 bases and J 7 bases, leaving 7 bases between the germline ends. CDR1 is SGHRS, CDR2 YFSETQ, per germline. The CDR3 spans 12 residues. CDR3 sequence (DNA): TGCGCCAGCAGCTTTGGGCAGAATGAGCAGTTCTTC. Protein product: CASSFGQNEQFF.

In this sample, this clonotype turned up once. The chain is built from TRBV7-8 and TRBJ1-1; no reliable D call. The germline V gene encodes CDR1 SGHVS and CDR2 FQNEAQ. This CDR3 is built from 16 residues. V lost 3 bases and J 2 bases, leaving 16 bases between the germline ends. The CDR3 reads CASSLGSLNGNTEAFF. The CDR3 DNA follows: TGTGCCAGCAGCTTGGGGTCTTTGAACGGTAACACTGAAGCTTTCTTT.

This clonotype was counted at least ten times. The rearrangement joins TRBV20-1 to TRBJ2-3; D is ambiguous. Trimming shortened V by 1 base and J by 3 bases, and 11 bases separated the two germline ends. The CDR3 length is 14 residues. CDR1 is DFQATT, CDR2 SNEGSKA, per germline (reference sequence). The CDR3 loop reads CSARAGFTTDTQYF. The CDR3 DNA follows: TGCAGTGCTAGAGCAGGTTTTACTACAGATACGCAGTATTTT.

The J gene is TRBJ2-7, the V gene TRBV5-1; tentatively, D is TRBD2 (6 bases). CDR3 length: 15 residues. The V end lost 4 bases, the J end lost 12 bases, and 26 bases lay between the germline ends. CDR1 SGHRS and CDR2 YFSETQ come from the germline V gene. CDR3 DNA sequence: TGCGCCAGCAGCCCTGTGGAGGGCCCTACCCGCGAGTGGTACTTC. Translation: CASSPVEGPTREWYF.

The J gene is TRBJ2-7, the V gene TRBV4-1; perhaps D is TRBD1 or TRBD2 (5 bases each). The ends were cut back, 2 bases at V and 5 bases at J, with 19 bases in the middle. This CDR3 has 16 amino acids. The V gene's germline CDR1 is MGHRA and CDR2 YSYEKL. CDR3: CASSQHTVRGPNEQYF. CDR3 DNA sequence: TGCGCCAGCAGCCAACATACTGTCCGGGGCCCGAACGAGCAGTACTTC.

This clonotype has only a few counts. Since a much larger clone is just one base distant, this may be a read error. The chain carries TRBV7-2 and TRBJ1-4, with a possible D match to TRBD1 (6 bases). Germline CDR1 and CDR2: SGHTA and FQGNSA. The CDR3 runs 14 residues. CDR3 protein: CASNLEWFTGRLFF. The DNA of the CDR3 is TGTGCCAGCAACTTAGAGTGGTTTACAGGGAGACTGTTTTTT.

This chain joins TRBV9 and TRBJ2-1; 9 nucleotides line up with TRBD1. In germline, CDR1 is SGDLS, CDR2 YYNGEE. There are 18 residues in the CDR3. V gave up 1 base and J gave up 1 base; unmatched junction bases: 9. This chain's CDR3 is CASSVTSTGTGSYNEQFF. Written as DNA, the CDR3 is TGTGCCAGCAGCGTAACTTCAACCGGGACAGGGTCCTACAATGAGCAGTTCTTC.

The table lists this clonotype with a few counts. The V call is TRBV4-3, the J call TRBJ1-2; no definite D call. From germline, CDR1 is LGHNA and CDR2 YSLEER. This CDR3 has 17 amino acids. Trimming left V 0 bases short and J 4 bases short, with 18 bases between. CDR3 in DNA: TGCGCCAGCAGCCAAGATCGGGCTCTCCGGACTCCCTATGGCTACACCTTC. Protein sequence: CASSQDRALRTPYGYTF.